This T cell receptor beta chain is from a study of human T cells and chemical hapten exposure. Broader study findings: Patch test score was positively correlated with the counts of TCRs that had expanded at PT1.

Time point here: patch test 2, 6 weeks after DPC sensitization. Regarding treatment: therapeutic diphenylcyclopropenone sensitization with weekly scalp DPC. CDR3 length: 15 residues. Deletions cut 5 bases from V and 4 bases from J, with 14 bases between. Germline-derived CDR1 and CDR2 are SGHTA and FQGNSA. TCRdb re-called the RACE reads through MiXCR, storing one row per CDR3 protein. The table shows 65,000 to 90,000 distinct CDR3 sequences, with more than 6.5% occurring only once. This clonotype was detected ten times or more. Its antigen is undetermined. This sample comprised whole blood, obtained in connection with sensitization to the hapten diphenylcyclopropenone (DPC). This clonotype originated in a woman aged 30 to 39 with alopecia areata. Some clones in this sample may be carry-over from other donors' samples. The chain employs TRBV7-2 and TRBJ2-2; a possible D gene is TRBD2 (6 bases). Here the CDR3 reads CASSNRGEPTGELFF. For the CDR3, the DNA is TGTGCCAGCAGCAACCGCGGGGAGCCCACCGGGGAGCTGTTTTTT. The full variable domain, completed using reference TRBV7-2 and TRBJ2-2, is GAGVSQSPSNKVTEKGKDVELRCDPISGHTALYWYRQSLGQGLEFLIYFQGNSAPDKSGLPSDRFSAERTGGSVSTLTIQRTQQEDSAVYLCASSNRGEPTGELFFGEGSRLTVL.